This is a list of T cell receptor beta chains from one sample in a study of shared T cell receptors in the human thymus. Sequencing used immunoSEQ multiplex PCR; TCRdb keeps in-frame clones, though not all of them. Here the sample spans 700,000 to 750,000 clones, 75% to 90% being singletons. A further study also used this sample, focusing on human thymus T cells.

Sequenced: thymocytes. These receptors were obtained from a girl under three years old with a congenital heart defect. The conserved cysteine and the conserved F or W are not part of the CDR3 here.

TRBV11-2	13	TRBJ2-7	ASSPKTGENYEQY
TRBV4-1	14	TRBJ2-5	ASSQDKGRVGETQY
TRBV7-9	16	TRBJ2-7	ASSRGLAGERSSYEQY
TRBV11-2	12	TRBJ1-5	ASNEGQGKGSQH
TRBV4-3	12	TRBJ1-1	ASSQDSGNTEAF
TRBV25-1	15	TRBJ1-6	ASSESSGSGVRSPLH
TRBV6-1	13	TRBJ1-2	ASSDASGGDYGYT
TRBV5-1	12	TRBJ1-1	ASSPSDRGSEAF
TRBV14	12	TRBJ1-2	ASSLYEGGYGYT
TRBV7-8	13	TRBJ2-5	ASSSEQGSKETQY
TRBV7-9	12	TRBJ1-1	ASSFRGLNTEAF
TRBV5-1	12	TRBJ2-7	ASSPGERAYEQY
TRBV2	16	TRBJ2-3	ASSEETASGDNTDTQY
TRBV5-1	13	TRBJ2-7	ASSLGGGGVNEQY
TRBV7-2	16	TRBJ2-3	ASSLAWRLAGGLYTQY
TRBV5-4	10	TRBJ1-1	ASSFQNTEAF
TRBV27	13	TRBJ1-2	ASSLFSGGVYGYT
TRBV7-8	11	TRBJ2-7	ASSLVAAYEQY
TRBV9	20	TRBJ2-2	ASSTSGFRVAGSHSYTGELF
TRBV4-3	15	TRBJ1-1	ASSQDFGTGKNTEAF
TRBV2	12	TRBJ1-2	ASIPGGMHYGYT
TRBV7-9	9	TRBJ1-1	ASSFGQEAF
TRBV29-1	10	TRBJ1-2	SVKTAPRGYT
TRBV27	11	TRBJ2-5	ASSSGGVETQY
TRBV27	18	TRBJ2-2	ASSFGQGNLRGLPTEELF
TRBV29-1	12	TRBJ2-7	SVILRDSSYEQY
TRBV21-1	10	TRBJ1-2	ASSEGGSGYT
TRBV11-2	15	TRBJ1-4	ASSLRRKGQGMEKLF
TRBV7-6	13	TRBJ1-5	ASSLSAGINQPQH